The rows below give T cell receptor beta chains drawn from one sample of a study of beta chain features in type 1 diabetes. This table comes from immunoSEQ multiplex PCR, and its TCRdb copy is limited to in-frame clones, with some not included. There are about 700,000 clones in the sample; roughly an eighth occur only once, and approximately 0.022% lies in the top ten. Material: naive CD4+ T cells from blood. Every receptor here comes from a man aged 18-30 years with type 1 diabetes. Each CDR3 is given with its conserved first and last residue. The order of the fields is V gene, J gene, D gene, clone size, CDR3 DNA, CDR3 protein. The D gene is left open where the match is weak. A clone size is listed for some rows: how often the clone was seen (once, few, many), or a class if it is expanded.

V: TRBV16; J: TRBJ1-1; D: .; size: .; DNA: TGTGCCAGCAGCCAATCGGAGGGCTCGGGCACTGAAGCTTTCTTT; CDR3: CASSQSEGSGTEAFF
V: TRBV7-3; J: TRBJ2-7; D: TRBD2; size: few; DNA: TGTGCCAGCAGCCTTAGCGGGGGCCAGGGCTACGAGCAGTACTTC; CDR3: CASSLSGGQGYEQYF
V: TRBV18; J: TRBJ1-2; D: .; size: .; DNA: TGTGCCAGCTCACCAACCCTTGGCAGCAACGGAGTTGGCTACACCTTC; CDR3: CASSPTLGSNGVGYTF
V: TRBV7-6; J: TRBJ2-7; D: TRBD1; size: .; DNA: TGTGCCAGCAGCAAAGGGGACAGGGGCTCCTACGAGCAGTACTTC; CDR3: CASSKGDRGSYEQYF
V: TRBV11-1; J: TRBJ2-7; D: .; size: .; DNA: TGTGCCAGCAGCCCAGGGGAAGCCTACGAGCAGTACTTC; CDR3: CASSPGEAYEQYF
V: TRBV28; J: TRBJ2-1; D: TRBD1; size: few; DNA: TGTGCCAGCAGTTTCCGGGACAGGGCTTTCTACAATGAGCAGTTCTTC; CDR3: CASSFRDRAFYNEQFF
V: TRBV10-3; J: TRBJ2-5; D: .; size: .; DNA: TGTGCCATCAGTGAAGGGGGTAGCGTCACCCAGTACTTC; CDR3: CAISEGGSVTQYF
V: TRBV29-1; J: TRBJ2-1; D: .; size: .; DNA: TGCAGCGCCCGGACAGATGGAACCTACAATGAGCAGTTCTTC; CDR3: CSARTDGTYNEQFF
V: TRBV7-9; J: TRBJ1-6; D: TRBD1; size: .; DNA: TGTGCCAGCAGCATCGGACAGGATGGTTCACCCCTCCACTTT; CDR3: CASSIGQDGSPLHF
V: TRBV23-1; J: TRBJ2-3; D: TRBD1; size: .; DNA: TGCGCCAGCACCACCCCTGGGACAGTCACAGATACGCAGTATTTT; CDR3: CASTTPGTVTDTQYF
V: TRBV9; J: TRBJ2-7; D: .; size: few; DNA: TGTGCCAGCAGCGTAGACCCTTCCCCAACTAGCGAGCAGTACTTC; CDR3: CASSVDPSPTSEQYF
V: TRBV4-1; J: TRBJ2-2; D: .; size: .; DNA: TGCGCCAGCAGCCAAGAAGGCAGCACCGGGGAGCTGTTTTTT; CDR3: CASSQEGSTGELFF
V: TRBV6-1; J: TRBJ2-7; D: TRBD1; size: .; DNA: TGTGCCAGCAGTGAAGCGCGATGGGGGGACAGGGGAAGGGAGCAGTACTTC; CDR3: CASSEARWGDRGREQYF
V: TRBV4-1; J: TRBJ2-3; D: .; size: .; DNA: TGCGCCAGCAGCCAAGAGTCCTCCAGGGTTAGCACAGATACGCAGTATTTT; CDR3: CASSQESSRVSTDTQYF
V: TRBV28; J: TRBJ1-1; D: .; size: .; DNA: TGTGCCAGCAGTTTAACGGGGGCTGAAGCTTTCTTT; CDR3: CASSLTGAEAFF
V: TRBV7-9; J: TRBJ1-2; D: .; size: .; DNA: TGTGCCAGCAGCATCTGGGGAGGGGGACCCACTAATGGCTACACCTTC; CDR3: CASSIWGGGPTNGYTF
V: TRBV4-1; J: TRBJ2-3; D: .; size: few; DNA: TGCGCCAGCAGCCAGCCACTGCCCACAGATACGCAGTATTTT; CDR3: CASSQPLPTDTQYF
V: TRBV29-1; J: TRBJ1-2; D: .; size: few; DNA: TGCAGCGTTGAAGATCAGGGATTTCGCGGCTACACCTTC; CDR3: CSVEDQGFRGYTF
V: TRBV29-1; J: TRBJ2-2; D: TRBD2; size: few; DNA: TGCAGCGCCCGGACTAGCGAGGCCGGGGAGCTGTTTTTT; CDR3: CSARTSEAGELFF
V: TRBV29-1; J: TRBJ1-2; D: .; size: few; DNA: TGCAGCGTTGCAGGGATCGATGGCTACACCTTC; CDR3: CSVAGIDGYTF
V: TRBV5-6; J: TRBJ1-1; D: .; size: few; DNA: TGTGCCAGCAGCTTGTCAGTGAACACTGAAGCTTTCTTT; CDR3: CASSLSVNTEAFF
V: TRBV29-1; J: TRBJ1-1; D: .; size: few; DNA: TGCAGCGTTGCGTCATTGGTGTTGAACACTGAAGCTTTCTTT; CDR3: CSVASLVLNTEAFF
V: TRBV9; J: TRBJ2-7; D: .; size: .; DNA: TGTGCCAGCAGCGGAGCATCCTTTACAGGGGAGCAGTACTTC; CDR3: CASSGASFTGEQYF
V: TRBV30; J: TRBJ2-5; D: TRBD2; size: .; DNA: TGTGCCTGGACCGCTAGCGGGGGGGCGGAGACCCAGTACTTC; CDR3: CAWTASGGAETQYF
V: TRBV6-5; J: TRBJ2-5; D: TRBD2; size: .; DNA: TGTGCCACCCGACTAGCGGGGGTGGCCCAGTACTTC; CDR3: CATRLAGVAQYF
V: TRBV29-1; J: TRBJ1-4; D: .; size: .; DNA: TGCGGCGTTGTTGTCCCCAGCCATGAAAAACTGTTTTTT; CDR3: CGVVVPSHEKLFF
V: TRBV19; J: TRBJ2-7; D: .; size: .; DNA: TGTGCCAGTAGTAAACAGACGGCGACCTACGAGCAGTACTTC; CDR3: CASSKQTATYEQYF
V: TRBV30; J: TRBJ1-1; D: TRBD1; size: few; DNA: TGTGCCTGGAGTGTAGGGTCAGGGGGAACTGAAGCTTTCTTT; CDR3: CAWSVGSGGTEAFF
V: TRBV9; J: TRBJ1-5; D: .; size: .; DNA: TGTGCCAGCAGTAGGGGTAACAATCAGCCCCAGCATTTT; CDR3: CASSRGNNQPQHF
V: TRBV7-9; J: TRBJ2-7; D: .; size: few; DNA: TGTGCCAGCAGCCCCGCGTCCGGGGGCGAGCAGTACTTC; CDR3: CASSPASGGEQYF
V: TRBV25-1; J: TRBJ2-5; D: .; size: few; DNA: TGTGCCAGCAGTGAATATCTGGGCAGGAGCCCCGAGTCTGGGGAGCAGTACTTC; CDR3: CASSEYLGRSPESGEQYF
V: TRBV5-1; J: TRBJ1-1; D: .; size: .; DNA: TGCGCCAGCAGCTTGGGCTCGCGGCTGATCATCGACACTGAAGCTTTCTTT; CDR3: CASSLGSRLIIDTEAFF
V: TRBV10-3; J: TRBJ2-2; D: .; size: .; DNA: TGTGCCATCAGTGCTAGAGAACAGGAGTTTGGCGGGGAGCTGTTTTTT; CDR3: CAISAREQEFGGELFF
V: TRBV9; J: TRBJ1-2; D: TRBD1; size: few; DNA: TGTGCCAGCAGCAGGTATGGGACAGCCTCTGGCTACACCTTC; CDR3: CASSRYGTASGYTF
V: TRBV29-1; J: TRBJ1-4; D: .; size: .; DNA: TGCAGCGTTGGATCCCTACAGGGTTATGATGAAAAACTGTTTTTT; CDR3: CSVGSLQGYDEKLFF
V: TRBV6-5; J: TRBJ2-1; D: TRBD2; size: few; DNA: TGTGCCAGCGGGGAGCTAGCGGGGAGGGAGCAGTTCTTC; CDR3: CASGELAGREQFF
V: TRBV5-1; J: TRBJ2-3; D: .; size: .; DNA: TGCGCCAGCAGCGGGGACAGCACAGATACGCAGTATTTT; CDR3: CASSGDSTDTQYF
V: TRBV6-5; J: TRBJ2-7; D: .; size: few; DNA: TGTGCCAGCAGTGTATACAGGTCCTACGAGCAGTACTTC; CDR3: CASSVYRSYEQYF
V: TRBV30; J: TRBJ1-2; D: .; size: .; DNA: TGTGCCTGGAGTGTAATCTCTAACTATGGCTACACCTTC; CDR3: CAWSVISNYGYTF
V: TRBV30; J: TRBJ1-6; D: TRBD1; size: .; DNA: TGTGCCTCCTCCGGGACAGGGGCTGGACCCCTCCACTTT; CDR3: CASSGTGAGPLHF
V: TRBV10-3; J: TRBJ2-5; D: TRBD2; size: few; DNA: TGTGCCATCAGTGGAACTAGCGCCGAGACCCAGTACTTC; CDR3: CAISGTSAETQYF
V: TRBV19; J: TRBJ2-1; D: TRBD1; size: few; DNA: TGTGCCAGTAGTGCCAGGGGGAATGAGCAGTTCTTC; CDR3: CASSARGNEQFF